These T cell receptor beta chains were read from a single sample in a study of T cells in Graves' hyperthyroidism and ophthalmopathy. TCRdb called the multiplex PCR reads again in MiXCR, with one record for every CDR3 protein. The data show some 250,000 distinct CDR3 sequences, with 14% to 15% seen just once and 10% to 15% held by the top ten. The specimen was blood. The origin of the receptors is a middle-aged woman with Graves' hyperthyroidism that later progressed to Graves' ophthalmopathy. Each CDR3 is given with its conserved first and last residue. A D gene is named only where the DNA matches it firmly. Some rows mark clone size as missing; the rest say once, few, many or name a class of expanded clone.

>.|TRBJ2-7|many|TRBV20-1|13
TGCAGTGCTCAGGGATCTACAGGGAACGAGCAGTACTTC
CSAQGSTGNEQYF
>TRBD1|TRBJ1-5|.|TRBV19|16
TGTGCCAGTACCACCTTGCAAGGGGGCCTCCAAGAGCCCCAGCATTTT
CASTTLQGGLQEPQHF
>.|TRBJ2-5|.|TRBV12-3/TRBV12-4|16
TGTGCCAGCAGTACCAGTCTAGACCCCGTCGGGGAGACCCAGTACTTC
CASSTSLDPVGETQYF
>.|TRBJ2-3|many|TRBV11-2|14
TGTGCCAGCAGCCAACGATTAGCAACAGATACGCAGTATTTT
CASSQRLATDTQYF
>TRBD2|TRBJ2-1|many|TRBV11-3|15
TGTGCCAGCAGCTTAGTCACTAGCGGGAGTAACGAGCAGTTCTTC
CASSLVTSGSNEQFF
>TRBD2|TRBJ2-3|.|TRBV20-1|16
TGCAGTGCTAGGAGGGGACTAGCGGGATTCACAGGTACGCAGTATTTT
CSARRGLAGFTGTQYF
>TRBD1|TRBJ2-2|many|TRBV7-3|15
TGTGCCAGCAGCCCACAGGGGGCTGGGACCGGGGAGCTGTTTTTT
CASSPQGAGTGELFF
>.|TRBJ2-7|many|TRBV5-6|15
TGTGCCAGCAGCTTGGGGACAAGCCTCGTGGGGGAGCAGTACTTC
CASSLGTSLVGEQYF
>TRBD2|TRBJ2-1|.|TRBV2|16
TGTGCCAGCAGTCCGGGTGGGGTAGCGGGGCTCAATGAGCAGTTCTTC
CASSPGGVAGLNEQFF
>.|TRBJ2-2|many|TRBV12-3/TRBV12-4|17
TGTGCCAGCCACGAGGCTGGATCAGCGGCGAACACCGGGGAGCTGTTTTTT
CASHEAGSAANTGELFF
>TRBD2|TRBJ2-2|few|TRBV5-1|18
TGCGCCAGCAGCTTGGTGGGTAGCGGGACGGCGAACACCGGGGAGCTGTTTTTT
CASSLVGSGTANTGELFF
>TRBD2|TRBJ2-7|many|TRBV6-1|14
TGTGCCAGCACCCTAAGACTAGCTTCCTACGAGCAGTACTTC
CASTLRLASYEQYF
>TRBD1|TRBJ1-5|many|TRBV12-5|23
TGTGCTAGTGGTTTACTAAAGGACAGGGGAAGGTCGCGCTTCAGTTGGTACGGTCAGCCCCAGCATTTT
CASGLLKDRGRSRFSWYGQPQHF
>TRBD1|TRBJ1-4|.|TRBV5-1|14
TGCGCCAGCAGTGGGGACAGCTCTAATGAAAAACTGTTTTTT
CASSGDSSNEKLFF
>.|TRBJ2-5|.|TRBV30|17
TGTGCCGGAGCGGACCGGACAGCCTTGGGGATTGAGGAGACCCAGTACTTC
CAGADRTALGIEETQYF
>.|TRBJ1-1|few|TRBV5-1|11
TGCGCCTCACGGAGTGACACTGAAGCTTTCTTT
CASRSDTEAFF
>.|TRBJ1-3|few|TRBV7-3|16
TGTGCCAGCAGCACGGGACCTCCGGGACCTGGAAACACCATATATTTT
CASSTGPPGPGNTIYF
>.|TRBJ2-1|many|TRBV7-2|15
TGTGCCAGCAGGGAGTCGGCCGGCTCCTACAATGAGCAGTTCTTC
CASRESAGSYNEQFF
>.|TRBJ2-5|many|TRBV30|11
TGTGCCTGGATCGGGGGGCAGGCCCAGTACTTC
CAWIGGQAQYF
>.|TRBJ2-7|many|TRBV20-1|15
TGCAGTGCCGGCTCGTCAATTGCTTCCACCTACGAGCAGTACTTC
CSAGSSIASTYEQYF
>TRBD2|TRBJ2-1|.|TRBV15|16
TGTGCCACCAGCAGAGATTGGGCTAGCGGGAGACGTGAGCAGTTCTTC
CATSRDWASGRREQFF
>TRBD2|TRBJ2-1|many|TRBV11-2|16
TGTGCCAGCAGCCCAACCAGCGGGGGCTCCTACAATGAGCAGTTCTTC
CASSPTSGGSYNEQFF
>TRBD2|TRBJ2-5|many|TRBV12-3/TRBV12-4|14
TGTGCCAGCAGCCGGGAGACTAGCTGGGAGACCCAGTACTTC
CASSRETSWETQYF
>TRBD2|TRBJ2-1|.|TRBV7-9|15
TGTGCCAGCAGCGCCCTGCGGGAGGGCCAGGATGAGCAGTTCTTC
CASSALREGQDEQFF
>.|TRBJ2-2|many|TRBV5-1|17
TGCGCCAGCAGCTTGGCTACGCGTTTCGCGAACACCGGGGAGCTGTTTTTT
CASSLATRFANTGELFF
>.|TRBJ2-7|many|TRBV11-2|16
TGTGCCAGCAACCATGTTTTAGGGACTGTCAAATACGAGCAGTACTTC
CASNHVLGTVKYEQYF
>TRBD1|TRBJ1-1|many|TRBV6-1|14
TGTGCCAGCAGTTTCCAGACAGGGGAAACTGAAGCTTTCTTT
CASSFQTGETEAFF
>.|TRBJ1-3|.|TRBV12-3/TRBV12-4|16
TGTGCCGGCAGCCCAACCTCCGCGGCGGGTGGAAACACCATATATTTT
CAGSPTSAAGGNTIYF
>TRBD1|TRBJ1-1|.|TRBV12-3/TRBV12-4|14
TGTGCCAGCAACCTGTGGGGGGGACAGGGAGGGGCTTTCTTT
CASNLWGGQGGAFF